This T cell receptor beta chain was profiled in a study of blood T cell repertoires in COVID-19. The V segment lost 5 bases and the J segment 6 bases; nucleotides outside the gene matches: 8. The CDR3 covers 14 residues. Germline V gene sequence: CDR1 SGHTA, CDR2 FQGNSA. The protocol was immunoSEQ multiplex PCR, while the TCRdb copy is restricted to in-frame clones and leaves out a portion. The data show more than 150,000 clones, approximately 80% seen once. This sequence joins TRBV7-2 and TRBJ1-2; 8 bases map to TRBD1. The sequenced material came from peripheral blood. This TCR derives from a woman at least 80 years old with COVID-19, enrolled during active disease. CDR3 loop: CASSTRDRSHGYTF. For the CDR3, the DNA is TGTGCCAGCAGCACGCGGGACAGGAGCCATGGCTACACCTTC.